This entry features one T cell receptor beta chain sequence. This sample is part of a study of blood T cell repertoires in COVID-19. TCRdb's copy holds only in-frame clones and misses some; the assay was immunoSEQ multiplex PCR. Of some 48,000 clones listed, over 85% are singletons. Germline CDR1 is MDHEN and CDR2 is SYDVKM. V was pared by 6 bases and J by 6 bases, with 4 bases of the junction left unmatched. The CDR3 has 12 amino acids. The sequence derives from a man aged 55 to 70 with COVID-19, enrolled during active disease. The chain joins TRBV28 to TRBJ1-2; 7 bases match TRBD1. The sequenced sample was peripheral blood. The CDR3 DNA reads TGTGCCAGCAGGAGGGGGCGCGATGGCTACACCTTC. Protein: CASRRGRDGYTF.